Listed below are T cell receptor beta chains from one sample, sequenced in a study of T cell responses to AZD1222 COVID-19 vaccine. Produced via immunoSEQ multiplex PCR; TCRdb's table is partial and in-frame only. The sample lists some 110,000 clones, 92% occurring once. The sequenced sample was peripheral blood, obtained 28 days after the second AZD1222 dose. The origin of the receptors is an adult who received the AZD1222 COVID-19 vaccine. Each CDR3 is given without its conserved first and last residue. Rows give clone size only sometimes, using once, few, many, or a class for an expanded clone.

J gene | V gene | clone size | CDR3 protein
TRBJ2-2 | TRBV9 | NA | ASSESRRNTGELF
TRBJ2-4 | TRBV19 | few | ASSILRLGAAEIQY
TRBJ2-7 | TRBV15 | NA | ATSLDRDGYEQY
TRBJ2-1 | TRBV19 | NA | ASSTGAKRDEQF
TRBJ2-7 | TRBV2 | NA | ASSFGPEQY
TRBJ2-7 | TRBV6-5 | NA | ASSYSGEGATEQY
TRBJ1-5 | TRBV18 | NA | ASSRENSNQPQH
TRBJ2-1 | TRBV3-1/TRBV3-2 | NA | ASSHQGTSGPYNEQF
TRBJ1-1 | TRBV6-1 | NA | ASSEGPWGTEAF
TRBJ1-5 | TRBV28 | once | ASRRQGQGNQPQH
TRBJ2-1 | TRBV12-5 | NA | ASATTLAITYNEQF
TRBJ1-4 | TRBV20-1 | once | SVFPNEKLF
TRBJ1-3 | TRBV19 | NA | ASSLSGAGSSGNTIY
TRBJ2-1 | TRBV5-6 | NA | ASSLVRLEQF
TRBJ2-7 | TRBV28 | NA | ASSPRGGGYEQY
TRBJ2-7 | TRBV7-6 | NA | ASSRSGIEQY
TRBJ1-6 | TRBV7-9 | NA | ASGASSYNSPLH
TRBJ1-2 | TRBV5-8 | NA | ASSVQGPVYGYT
TRBJ2-3 | TRBV28 | NA | ASKASTDTQY
TRBJ1-1 | TRBV6-5 | once | ASQGGDGTEAF
TRBJ1-2 | TRBV7-8 | NA | ASSLKVDSSVKGYT
TRBJ2-5 | TRBV20-1 | NA | SASMLDQETQY
TRBJ2-1 | TRBV27 | NA | ASSLHREGTSGSTREQF
TRBJ2-3 | TRBV30 | once | AWSVGGTQY
TRBJ1-2 | TRBV5-1 | NA | ASSLGQVGGNLDGYT
TRBJ1-1 | TRBV11-2 | NA | ASSYRGRGNTEAF
TRBJ1-2 | TRBV7-9 | NA | ASSLRTQGEGGYT
TRBJ2-1 | TRBV29-1 | NA | SVERQQLRGEQF
TRBJ1-2 | TRBV27 | NA | ASSLQGASGYT
TRBJ1-2 | TRBV19 | NA | ASSPRQMGYGYT
TRBJ1-2 | TRBV4-2 | once | ASSQDSELYGYT
TRBJ2-1 | TRBV5-1 | few | ASSSKLSDEQF
TRBJ2-7 | TRBV19 | NA | ASSRRTGSEQY
TRBJ1-1 | TRBV28 | NA | ASRRDRGNTEAF
TRBJ2-7 | TRBV9 | few | ASSLGLAGGYYEQY
TRBJ2-1 | TRBV19 | NA | ASSTAGLAGSNEQF
TRBJ2-1 | TRBV7-2 | once | ASSVGLAGYNEQF
TRBJ2-3 | TRBV9 | NA | ASSPLDAGPLIPDTQY
TRBJ2-3 | TRBV5-1 | NA | ASSLAGATDTQY
TRBJ1-4 | TRBV2 | NA | ASRENRGGEKLF
TRBJ2-3 | TRBV18 | NA | ASSPPGAGEGDTQY
TRBJ1-2 | TRBV7-2 | NA | ASSPRAGGIGYT
TRBJ2-3 | TRBV28 | NA | ASIAGGFGTDTQY
TRBJ2-7 | TRBV18 | NA | ASSSTSESYEQY
TRBJ1-5 | TRBV18 | NA | ASSRSTGAGQPQH
TRBJ2-6 | TRBV27 | NA | ASSRQGLFVSGANVLT
TRBJ2-2 | TRBV19 | NA | ASSLRPFPRELF
TRBJ1-6 | TRBV5-3 | NA | ARSLNGVDGVNSPLH
TRBJ2-1 | TRBV7-2 | NA | ASSPGRDRWV
TRBJ1-6 | TRBV20-1 | NA | SASGWTDYNSPLH
TRBJ1-2 | TRBV30 | NA | AWTSRVNYGYT
TRBJ2-5 | TRBV30 | NA | AWSGGRGTQY
TRBJ2-7 | TRBV20-1 | NA | SAQRAGEQY